Below, one T cell receptor (beta chain) is given with its context. The sample originates from a study of T cell changes during pregnancy in multiple sclerosis. Germline CDR1 and CDR2: LGHNA and YSLEER. The CDR3 runs 17 residues. The V segment lost 1 base and the J segment 6 bases; nucleotides outside the gene matches: 10. Produced via immunoSEQ multiplex PCR; TCRdb's table is partial and in-frame only. The table has roughly 62,000 clones, nearly 90% seen once. The chain combines TRBV4-3 with TRBJ2-1; 9 bases map to TRBD2. The sequence derives from a female donor with multiple sclerosis, enrolled in a pregnancy study. The sample in question was peripheral blood, obtained in the first trimester of pregnancy. The CDR3 nucleotides read TGCGCCAGCAGCCAAGTGGGTGCGGGGGGGCCCGTCAATGAGCAGTTCTTC. Translated: CASSQVGAGGPVNEQFF.